This T cell receptor beta chain was observed in a study of shared clonotypes between healthy human individuals. Authors' data handling: ImmunoSEQ sequences covered only the junction and lacked quality scores; filtering therefore differed. The method was immunoSEQ multiplex PCR; TCRdb's version includes in-frame clones alone and lacks a portion of them. For V, J and clone size, that table is used; D and trimming come from the DNA. The table records approximately 1.5 million clones, about 98.5% of them present only once. Germline values: CDR1 MDHEN, CDR2 SYDVKM. There are 14 residues in the CDR3. V lost 1 base to trimming and J lost 3 bases, with 10 bases between them. The donors were adults (healthy and HIV-negative) with no recent acute infections or vaccinations. Only Caucasian adults living in Nashville, Tennessee made up the donor group. The investigators split CD4+ cells into a CD45RA+ naive subset and a CD45RA-negative memory subset.

The source material was naive CD4+ T cells sorted from blood. Regarding subset: CD45RA+ positively selected. The receptor's source is a man aged 25 to 45 in good health. V is TRBV28 and J is TRBJ2-7, with D hard to call. The CDR3 DNA is TGTGCCAGCAGTTTATCGTCGGCGGTCTACGAGCAGTACTTC. Translating it yields CASSLSSAVYEQYF. Filled out from reference TRBV28 and TRBJ2-7, the complete variable domain reads DVKVTQSSRYLVKRTGEKVFLECVQDMDHENMFWYRQDPGLGLRLIYFSYDVKMKEKGDIPEGYSVSREKKERFSLILESASTNQTSMYLCASSLSSAVYEQYFGPGTRLTVT.